This T cell receptor beta chain originates from a study of T cell responses to AZD1222 COVID-19 vaccine. Profiled with immunoSEQ multiplex PCR; TCRdb holds only in-frame clones, not every one. The table lists 120,000 to 150,000 clones, around 83% of them singletons. Germline V lookup: CDR1 MGHDK, CDR2 SYGVNS. The V gene lost 4 bases and the J gene lost 8 bases, with 15 bases spanning the gap. The CDR3 runs to 14 residues. This clonotype was sampled from an adult who received the AZD1222 COVID-19 vaccine. This specimen consisted of peripheral blood, obtained 28 days after the second AZD1222 dose. The genes are TRBV25-1 and TRBJ2-1, with TRBD2 as a possible D gene (6 bases). CDR3 coding DNA: TGTGCCAGCAGTGTACGGAGGGCCTGGGATGAGCAGTTCTTC. Translating gives CASSVRRAWDEQFF.